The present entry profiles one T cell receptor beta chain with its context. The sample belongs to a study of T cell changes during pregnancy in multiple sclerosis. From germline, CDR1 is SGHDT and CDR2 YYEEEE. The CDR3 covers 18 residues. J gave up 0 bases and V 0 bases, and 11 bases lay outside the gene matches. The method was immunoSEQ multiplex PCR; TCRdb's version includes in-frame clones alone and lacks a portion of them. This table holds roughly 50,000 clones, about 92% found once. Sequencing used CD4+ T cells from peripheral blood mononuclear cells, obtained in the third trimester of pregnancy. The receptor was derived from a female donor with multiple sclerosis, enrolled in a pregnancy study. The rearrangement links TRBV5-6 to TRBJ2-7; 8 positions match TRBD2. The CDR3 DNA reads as TGTGCCAGCAGCTTGGGGTTGTTAGCGGGACCTCCCTCCTACGAGCAGTACTTC. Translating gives CASSLGLLAGPPSYEQYF.